This T cell receptor (beta chain) appears in the sequencing data of a study of cytomegalovirus exposure and HLA in healthy donors. Vbeta (60) and Jbeta (13) primers were used in the PCR. How the authors handled the data: Later work found around 85 million unique TCR beta chains, with about 10 million shared. Some clones are missing from TCRdb's copy, which holds only in-frame ones; the method was immunoSEQ multiplex PCR. D and trimming were read from the DNA, whereas the V and J calls and clone size are those reported in that table. Of some 240,000 clones listed, around 80% were seen once; the top ten hold 3.5% to 4%. Germline lookup yields CDR1 SNHLY and CDR2 FYNNEI. CDR3 length: 19 residues. The V end was cut by 4 bases, the J end by 0 bases, with 25 bases between.

The sample was PBMCs. The sequence came from a male donor in good health and CMV-seronegative. The V and J genes are TRBV2 and TRBJ2-7, with D perhaps matching TRBD2 (7 bases). The CDR3 coding sequence is TGTGCCAGCAGTGGAGTTTCGGCGGGGGCCCGCCTGTCCTCCTACGAGCAGTACTTC. Amino acid sequence: CASSGVSAGARLSSYEQYF.